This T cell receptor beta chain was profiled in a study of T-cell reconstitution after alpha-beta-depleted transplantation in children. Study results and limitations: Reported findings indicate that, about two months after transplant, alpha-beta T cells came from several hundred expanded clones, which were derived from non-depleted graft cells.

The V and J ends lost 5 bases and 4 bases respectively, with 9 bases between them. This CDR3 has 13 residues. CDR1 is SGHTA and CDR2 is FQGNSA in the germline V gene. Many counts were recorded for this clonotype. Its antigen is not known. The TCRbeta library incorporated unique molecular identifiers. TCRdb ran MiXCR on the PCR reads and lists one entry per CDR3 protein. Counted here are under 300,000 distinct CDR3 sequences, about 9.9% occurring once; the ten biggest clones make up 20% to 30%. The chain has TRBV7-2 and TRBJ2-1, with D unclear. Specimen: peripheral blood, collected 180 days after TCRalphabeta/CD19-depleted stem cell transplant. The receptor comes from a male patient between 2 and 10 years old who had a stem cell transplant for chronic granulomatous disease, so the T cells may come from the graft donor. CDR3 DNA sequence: TGTGCCAGCAGCCGCACACAGTACAATGAGCAGTTCTTC. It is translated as CASSRTQYNEQFF.